This TCR beta chain was sequenced for a study of T cell clones after liver transplantation. Turning to the study itself: Without induction therapy, subjects received standard immunosuppression until 12-24 months post-transplant. Study-wide points: The donor-reactive repertoire was only partly measurable in a couple of subjects, lacking donor cells.

The assay was immunoSEQ multiplex PCR, and TCRdb's table has in-frame clones only and misses some. In the table there are under 55,000 clones, roughly nine tenths of which are singletons. CD3+CD4+ and CD3+CD8+ cells were FACS-sorted from thawed unstimulated PBMCs. In its sample, this clone was seen once. Its specificity is unknown. The CDR3 has 13 residues. V lost 8 bases, J lost 0 bases, and 11 bases lay in between. CDR1 and CDR2 (germline): MNHNY, SVGAGI (reference sequence). The sample consisted of CD8+ T cells from blood, taken 12 months after liver transplant. The TCR sequence derives from a human patient who received a liver transplant. Some of the T cells may derive from the graft donor. This rearrangement joins TRBV6-6 to TRBJ2-7, with D hard to call. CDR3 protein: CASGLYDSYEQYF. CDR3 nucleotides: TGTGCCAGCGGGCTGTATGACTCCTACGAGCAGTACTTC.